Given below is one TCR beta chain in context. TCRdb re-analysed the 5' RACE reads in MiXCR, keeping a single row per CDR3 protein. The sample holds about 560,000 distinct CDR3 sequences; approximately 19% are singletons and the top ten take 12%. This sample was taken from a study of T-cell memory formation after mild COVID-19. The CDR3 sequence is 11 residues long. The germline V and J ends were trimmed by 3 bases and 13 bases, with 13 bases remaining between them. The germline gives CDR1 GTSNPN, CDR2 SVGIG (reference sequence). The clonotype originates from an adult woman who had mild COVID-19 (a few samples of this study predate the infection). Cell type and time point are not known. The V and J genes are TRBV30 and TRBJ2-1; D perhaps matches TRBD2 (6 bases). The source material was PBMCs or a T cell subset sorted from them (not recorded which). The CDR3 bases are TGTGCCTGGAGGGGACTCGGGCGCCAGTTCTTC. As protein: CAWRGLGRQFF.